The subject of this entry is one T cell receptor beta chain. TCRdb's copy holds only in-frame clones and misses some; the assay was immunoSEQ multiplex PCR. The table lists approximately 230,000 clones, over 80% of them singletons. This sample stems from a study of blood T cell repertoires in COVID-19. Recovery among Cohort 3 donors was established by two negative PCRs, clearance, or symptom resolution. V shed 3 bases and J shed 7 bases, with 13 bases lying between them. CDR1 is SNHLY, CDR2 FYNNEI, per germline. This CDR3 spans 14 amino acids. J is TRBJ1-5 and V is TRBV2, with D perhaps TRBD1 (6 bases). This receptor was taken from a woman between 18 and 30 years old who had recovered from COVID-19. Sequencing was carried out using PBMCs or T cells enriched from blood (not recorded which). CDR3 coding DNA: TGTGCCAGCAGTGAGGGGAGGGGGGTACAGCCCCAGCATTTT. Its translation: CASSEGRGVQPQHF.